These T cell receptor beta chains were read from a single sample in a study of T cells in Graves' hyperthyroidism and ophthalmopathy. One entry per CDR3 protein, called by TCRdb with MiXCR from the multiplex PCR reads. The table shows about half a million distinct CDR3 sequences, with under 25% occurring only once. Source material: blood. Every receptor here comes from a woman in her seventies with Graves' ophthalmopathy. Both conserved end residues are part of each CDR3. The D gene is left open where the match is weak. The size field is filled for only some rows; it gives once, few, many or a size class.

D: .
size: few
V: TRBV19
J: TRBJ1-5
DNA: TGTGCCAGTAGTCCGTTGGCAGAAAATCAGCCCCAGCATTTT
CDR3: CASSPLAENQPQHF

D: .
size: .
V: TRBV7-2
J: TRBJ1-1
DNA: TGTGCCAGCAGCCATAAGTGGGGGGCCAACACTGAAGCTTTCTTT
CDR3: CASSHKWGANTEAFF

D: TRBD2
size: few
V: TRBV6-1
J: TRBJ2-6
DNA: TGTGCCAGCAGTGAAGCGCTAGCGGGTGCTGGGGCCAACGTCCTGACTTTC
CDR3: CASSEALAGAGANVLTF

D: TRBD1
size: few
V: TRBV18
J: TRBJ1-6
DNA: TGTGCCAGCTCACCCGGACAGGGCGATAATTCACCCCTCCACTTT
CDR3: CASSPGQGDNSPLHF

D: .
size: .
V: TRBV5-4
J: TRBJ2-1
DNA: TGTGCCAGCAGCCCTTCAAGGGACAATGAGCAGTTCTTC
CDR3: CASSPSRDNEQFF

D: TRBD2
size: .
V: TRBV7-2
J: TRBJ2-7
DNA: TGTGCCAGCAGCTTACAGTGGGCTAGCGGGAGTAAATACGAGCAGTACTTC
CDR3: CASSLQWASGSKYEQYF

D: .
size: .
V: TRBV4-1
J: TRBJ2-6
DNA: TGCGCCAGCAGCCAACTAGCAACCGGGGCCAACGTCCTGACTTTC
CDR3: CASSQLATGANVLTF

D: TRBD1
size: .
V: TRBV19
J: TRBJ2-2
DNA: TGTGCCAGTAGTATTGACAGGGGTGGGAACACCGGGGAGCTGTTTTTT
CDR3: CASSIDRGGNTGELFF

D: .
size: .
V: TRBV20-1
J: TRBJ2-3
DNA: TGCAGTGCTAGAGATCTGGTGGGGGTCCTCGGCGCAGATACGCAGTATTTT
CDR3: CSARDLVGVLGADTQYF

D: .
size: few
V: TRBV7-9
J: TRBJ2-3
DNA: TGTGCCAGCAGCTTATGGCGGGCTTCAGATACGCAGTATTTT
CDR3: CASSLWRASDTQYF

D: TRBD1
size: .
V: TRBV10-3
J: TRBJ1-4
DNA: TGTGCCATCAGTGCGACAGGGAGGGGAGAGGAAAAACTGTTTTTT
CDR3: CAISATGRGEEKLFF

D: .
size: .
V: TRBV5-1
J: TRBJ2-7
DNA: TGCGCCAGCAGCGTCCGGACTGGCATGGTCTACGAGCAGTACTTC
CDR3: CASSVRTGMVYEQYF

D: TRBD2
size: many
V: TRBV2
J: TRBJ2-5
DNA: TGTGCCAGCAGTGAGTCTAGCGGATTTCAAGAGACCCAGTACTTC
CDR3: CASSESSGFQETQYF

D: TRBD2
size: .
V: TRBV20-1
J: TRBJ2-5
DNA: TGCAGTGCCGAGGGGGTAGCGGGAGAGTACCAAGAGACCCAGTACTTC
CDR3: CSAEGVAGEYQETQYF

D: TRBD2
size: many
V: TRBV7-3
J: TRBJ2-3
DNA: TGTGCCAGCAGCCGGAAAGGTCCGGGAGGTACAGATACGCAGTATTTT
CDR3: CASSRKGPGGTDTQYF